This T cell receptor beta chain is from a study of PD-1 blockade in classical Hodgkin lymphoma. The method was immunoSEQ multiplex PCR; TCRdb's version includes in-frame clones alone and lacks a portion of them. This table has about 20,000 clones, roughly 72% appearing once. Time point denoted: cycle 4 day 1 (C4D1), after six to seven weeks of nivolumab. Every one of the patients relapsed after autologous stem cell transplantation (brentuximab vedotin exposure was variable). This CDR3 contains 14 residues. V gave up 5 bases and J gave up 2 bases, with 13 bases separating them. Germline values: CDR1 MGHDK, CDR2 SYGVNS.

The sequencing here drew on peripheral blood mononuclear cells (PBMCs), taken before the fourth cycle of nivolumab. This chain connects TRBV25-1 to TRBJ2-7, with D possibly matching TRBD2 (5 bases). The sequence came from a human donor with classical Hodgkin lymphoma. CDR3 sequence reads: CASSFGSGPYEQYF. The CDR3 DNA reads TGTGCCAGCAGTTTTGGGAGCGGTCCCTACGAGCAGTACTTC.